These 13 T cell receptor beta chains were sequenced from one sample in a study of cytomegalovirus exposure and HLA in healthy donors. The protocol was immunoSEQ multiplex PCR, while the TCRdb copy is restricted to in-frame clones and leaves out a portion. The sample records about 120,000 clones, under 90% being singletons. Sequencing was carried out using PBMCs. These receptors all come from a woman between 18 and 30 years old in good health and CMV-seronegative.

The chain is built from TRBV13 and TRBJ2-7; D may be TRBD2 (5 bases). This CDR3 is built from 14 residues. V lost 2 bases and J lost 3, with 11 bases in between. Germline CDR1 reads PRHDT; CDR2 reads FYEKMQ (reference sequence). Written as DNA, the CDR3 is TGTGCCAGCAGCTTATCCGGGATCGTCTACGAGCAGTACTTC. This sequence encodes CASSLSGIVYEQYF. Full variable domain (missing parts from reference TRBV13 and TRBJ2-7): AAGVIQSPRHLIKEKRETATLKCYPIPRHDTVYWYQQGPGQDPQFLISFYEKMQSDKGSIPDRFSAQQFSDYHSELNMSSLELGDSALYFCASSLSGIVYEQYFGPGTRLTVT.

The chain is built from TRBV19 and TRBJ2-1, with 7 bases identical to TRBD1. Trimming took 4 bases from V and 10 from J; bases not matched to a gene: 10. CDR3 size: 14 residues. Per germline, CDR1 LNHDA and CDR2 SQIVND (reference sequence). The DNA for the CDR3 is TGTGCCAGTAGTACGGGGACAGCGGTAGAGGAGCAGTTCTTC. Its protein product is CASSTGTAVEEQFF.

V is TRBV7-9 and J is TRBJ1-1, with unresolved D. Per germline, CDR1 SEHNR and CDR2 FQNEAQ (reference sequence). This CDR3 has 14 amino acids. Trimming shortened V by 2 bases and J by 1 base, and 8 bases separated the two germline ends. The CDR3 reads CASSLLSRNTEAFF. The DNA of the CDR3 is TGTGCCAGCAGCTTATTGTCCAGGAACACTGAAGCTTTCTTT.

The J gene is TRBJ2-7, the V gene TRBV6-5, with 12 bases lining up with TRBD2. Trimming cost V 0 bases and J 7 bases; bases outside gene matches: 7. The CDR3 loop spans 16 amino acids. Per germline, CDR1 MNHEY and CDR2 SVGAGI. The CDR3 loop is CASSYSTLAGGEEQYF. CDR3 sequence (DNA): TGTGCCAGCAGTTACTCAACTCTAGCGGGAGGGGAGGAGCAGTACTTC.

Concerning this clone itself: Other DNA sequences in the same sample also yield this CDR3. The V call is TRBV5-1, the J call TRBJ2-7, with 7 bases identical to TRBD2. The germline gives CDR1 SGHRS, CDR2 YFSETQ. This CDR3 is 15 amino acids long. With 0 bases clipped from V and 3 bases from J, the junction kept 6 bases outside the gene matches. This CDR3 is CASSLVAGVGYEQYF. The DNA for the CDR3 is TGCGCCAGCAGCTTGGTCGCGGGGGTGGGCTACGAGCAGTACTTC.

CDR3 sequence reads: CASSPSPGQGIVFWNQPQHF. The CDR3 DNA reads as TGTGCCAGTAGCCCTTCTCCGGGACAGGGGATAGTCTTTTGGAATCAGCCCCAGCATTTT. The V call is TRBV19, the J call TRBJ1-5, with 10 bases fitting TRBD1. Germline V gene lookup returns CDR1 LNHDA and CDR2 SQIVND (reference sequence). The ends lost 6 bases at V and 4 bases at J; junction bases unmatched: 21. The CDR3 length is 20 residues. Full variable domain (remainder filled in from reference TRBV19 and TRBJ1-5): DGGITQSPKYLFRKEGQNVTLSCEQNLNHDAMYWYRQDPGQGLRLIYYSQIVNDFQKGDIAEGYSVSREKKESFPLTVTSAQKNPTAFYLCASSPSPGQGIVFWNQPQHFGDGTRLSIL.

This chain connects TRBV19 to TRBJ1-2; D is unresolved. Germline V lookup: CDR1 LNHDA, CDR2 SQIVND (reference sequence). The V end lost 5 bases, the J end lost 8 bases, and 9 bases lay between the germline ends. This CDR3 comprises 11 residues. The CDR3: CASSSQRGYTF. CDR3 DNA: TGTGCCAGTAGTTCCCAGAGGGGCTACACCTTC. The whole variable domain, remainder taken from reference TRBV19 and TRBJ1-2, is DGGITQSPKYLFRKEGQNVTLSCEQNLNHDAMYWYRQDPGQGLRLIYYSQIVNDFQKGDIAEGYSVSREKKESFPLTVTSAQKNPTAFYLCASSSQRGYTFGSGTRLTVV.

This chain joins TRBV10-1 and TRBJ2-7, with D possibly matching TRBD1 (6 bases). Per germline, CDR1 WNHNN and CDR2 SYGVQD (reference sequence). V dropped 2 bases and J dropped 2 bases, with 10 bases sitting between them. CDR3 length: 14 amino acids. The CDR3 DNA is TGCGCCAGCAGTGAGGACAGGCGAGCCTACGAGCAGTACTTC. It specifies CASSEDRRAYEQYF.

The chain combines TRBV18 with TRBJ1-2; TRBD1 matches at 8 bases. Germline values: CDR1 KGHSH, CDR2 LQKENI. Trimming removed 0 bases from V and 6 bases from J; junction bases left unmatched: 15. The CDR3 extends over 18 amino acids. As DNA, the CDR3 is TGTGCCAGCTCACCACCCCGGTCCTTGGCAGGGGGCACCGATGGCTACACCTTC. It encodes CASSPPRSLAGGTDGYTF. Variable domain in full (rest from reference TRBV18 and TRBJ1-2): NAGVMQNPRHLVRRRGQEARLRCSPMKGHSHVYWYRQLPEEGLKFMVYLQKENIIDESGMPKERFSAEFPKEGPSILRIQQVVRGDSAAYFCASSPPRSLAGGTDGYTFGSGTRLTVV.

The chain joins TRBV5-1 to TRBJ1-2, with 9 bases that match TRBD1. The J segment lost 6 bases and the V segment lost 3 bases, leaving 6 bases of the junction unmatched. The CDR3 is 14 residues long. In germline, CDR1 is SGHRS, CDR2 YFSETQ. The CDR3 region has the DNA TGCGCCAGCAGCTCGGACAGGGGAAGTCATGGCTACACCTTC. Its translation: CASSSDRGSHGYTF. The full variable domain, with the rest looked up from reference TRBV5-1 and TRBJ1-2, is KAGVTQTPRYLIKTRGQQVTLSCSPISGHRSVSWYQQTPGQGLQFLFEYFSETQRNKGNFPGRFSGRQFSNSRSEMNVSTLELGDSALYLCASSSDRGSHGYTFGSGTRLTVV.

The rearrangement uses TRBV5-1 and TRBJ2-2; D is undetermined. V lost 4 bases to trimming and J lost 8 bases, with 3 bases between them. This CDR3 region has 10 residues. Germline V CDR1 and CDR2: SGHRS, YFSETQ. The CDR3 protein is CASSHGELFF. The DNA for the CDR3 is TGCGCCAGCAGCCATGGGGAGCTGTTTTTT.

V usage is TRBV5-1 and J usage is TRBJ2-5; 7 bases agree with TRBD1. The V gene end was trimmed by 0 bases and the J gene end by 4 bases; junction bases not matched to a gene: 3. Germline V gives CDR1 SGHRS, CDR2 YFSETQ. This CDR3 is 14 amino acids long. The CDR3 bases are TGCGCCAGCAGCTTGGGGAACAGGGGAGAGACCCAGTACTTC. Translated, it gives CASSLGNRGETQYF. Looking up the rest from reference TRBV5-1 and TRBJ2-5 gives the full variable domain: KAGVTQTPRYLIKTRGQQVTLSCSPISGHRSVSWYQQTPGQGLQFLFEYFSETQRNKGNFPGRFSGRQFSNSRSEMNVSTLELGDSALYLCASSLGNRGETQYFGPGTRLLVL.

The gene calls are TRBV5-1 and TRBJ1-1; possible D gene TRBD1, 6 bases. Per the germline V gene, CDR1 is SGHRS and CDR2 is YFSETQ. V lost 0 bases to trimming and J lost 3 bases, with 15 bases between them. The CDR3 totals 16 residues. CDR3 sequence reads: CASSLGQALKDTEAFF. CDR3 sequence (DNA): TGCGCCAGCAGCTTGGGACAGGCACTGAAGGACACTGAAGCTTTCTTT.